The following is a TCR beta chain sequence with its context. Its cognate antigen has yet to be identified. There are no base qualities to consult, and no much larger clone falls within one base. The sequencer was an Illumina HiSeq 1500. The public reads were reanalyzed by TCRdb: fastp trimming at Q25, MiXCR alignment, in-frame beta chains only. Each CDR3 protein gets just one entry, which takes the most common genes and DNA from the rows behind it. The sample contains about 740,000 distinct CDR3 sequences, 35% to 45% of them found a single time. Together, the top ten hold around 3% of the sample. This entry belongs to a study of T cell repertoires in cytomegalovirus infection (dated by TCRdb to between 2018 and 2020). Regarding the study in general: Donor HLA type was relevant to the analysis, as public TCR beta signatures indicated carriage of CMV infection together with the matching HLA type.

Overall study outcomes, separate from this receptor: The ex vivo response was dominated by HLA-C-restricted CMV-specific TCR beta clonotypes, which also provided the single most frequent clonotype in two of eight donors. In both this cohort and an independent roughly 330-donor cohort, the cumulative frequency of public TCR beta family members distinguished carriers of CMV infection plus the relevant HLA type.

The CDR3 goes from the cysteine to the phenylalanine over 13 residues. Of the read, only the CDR3 DNA is kept; its 39 bases are in frame from base 1. CDR1 MNHGY and CDR2 SAAAGT were looked up in the germline V gene. V and J are truncated by 4 bases and 5 bases respectively, leaving an intervening sequence of 11 bases. The TCR was taken from a human donor in good health (CMV status not recorded). Some clones in this sample may be carry-over from other donors' samples. The rearranged segments are TRBV6-8 and TRBJ1-2; the D gene is perhaps TRBD1, on 5 matching bases. What was sequenced was PBMCs. The DNA sequence follows: TGTGCCAGCAGTTCCACAGGAATGTATGGCTACACCTTC. Its translation is CASSSTGMYGYTF.